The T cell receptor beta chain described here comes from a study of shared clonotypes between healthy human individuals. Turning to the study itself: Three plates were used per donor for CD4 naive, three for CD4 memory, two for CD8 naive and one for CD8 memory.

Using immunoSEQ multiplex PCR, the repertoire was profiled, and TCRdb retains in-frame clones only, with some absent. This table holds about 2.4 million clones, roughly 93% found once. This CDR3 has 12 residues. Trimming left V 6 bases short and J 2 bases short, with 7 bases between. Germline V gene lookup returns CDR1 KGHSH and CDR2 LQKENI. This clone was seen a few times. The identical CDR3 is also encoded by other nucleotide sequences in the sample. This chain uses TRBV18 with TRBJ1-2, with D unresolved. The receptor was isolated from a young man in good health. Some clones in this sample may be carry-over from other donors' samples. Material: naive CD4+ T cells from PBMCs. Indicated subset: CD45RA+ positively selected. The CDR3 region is CASSAENYGYTF. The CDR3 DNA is TGTGCCAGCTCGGCGGAAAACTATGGCTACACCTTC.